This paragraph reports one T cell receptor beta chain. Its specific antigen is unknown. Per-nucleotide qualities are absent, and no much larger clonotype sits a single base away. This specimen belongs to a study of CD8+ T cells in alopecia areata (dated by TCRdb to about 2018). Describing the broader study: The treated patients took part in an open-label pilot trial in which moderate-to-severe alopecia areata was treated with oral tofacitinib at 5 to 10 mg twice daily. Tofacitinib was administered for 6 to 18 months, and 6 months of follow-up off drug were then conducted to assess delayed response and recurrence. Scalp tissue and sorted CD4+ and CD8+ peripheral blood T cells from patchy and totalis/universalis alopecia areata patients and from healthy controls were covered by human TCRbeta sequencing. RNA was obtained with the PAXgene miRNA kit for fixed scalp, the miRNeasy kit for PBMCs, and the RNeasy kit for mouse skin. TCRbeta CDR3 regions were amplified by immunoSEQ multiplex PCR with 35 Vbeta forward and 13 Jbeta reverse primers. Patients on tofacitinib were biopsied at baseline and after 4 and 24 weeks of treatment, and several of the patients also had a later scalp biopsy. High-throughput TCRbeta sequencing was used to examine T cell clonal expansion in alopecia areata in both the C3H/HeJ mouse model and human patients. Scalp clonality was compared across normal scalp (n=4), patchy alopecia areata scalp (n=8), and alopecia totalis/universalis scalp (n=8). Overall study outcomes, separate from this receptor: Shared TCR sequences between patients were less evident than in mice, which may be partly attributable to HLA diversity in the patient population. Lesional scalp, especially in alopecia totalis/universalis, showed higher clonality and more expanded CD8+ clones than normal scalp, suggesting antigenic drive. Resident alphabeta T cells in normal human skin are also sequenced, complicating scalp TCR repertoire analysis, unlike mouse skin dominated by gammadelta T cells.

Libraries were built with the immunoSEQ multiplex PCR assay. RNA was extracted from all samples and reverse transcribed into cDNA as template for TCR sequencing. First-strand cDNA was synthesized with SuperScript III using a 2:1 mix of oligo-dT and random hexamers. Amplification bias was assessed with a synthetic immune receptor repertoire, and residual bias was removed computationally. The published analysis was carried out like this. Raw reads were preprocessed to remove errors, and CDR3 was defined by IMGT conventions from the conserved cysteine to phenylalanine. Clonality was computed as 1 minus the Shannon entropy, with the entropy normalized by log2 of the number of productive unique TCRs. CD4 or CD8 identity of scalp clones was inferred by cross-referencing scalp TCRbeta sequences with sorted blood CD4 and CD8 repertoires. What TCRdb holds here is the immuneACCESS table cut down to in-frame rearrangements. Part of the clones is not present; checked against another copy, under half of the missing clones reflect an unresolved V gene, and the others are unexplained. V and J calls and clone size are given by that table; D and trimming were obtained from the DNA. In this sample the table shows approximately 91,000 clones, less than 50% of which occur a single time. 0.75% to 0.8% of the sample belongs to the ten largest clones.

Lesional scalp punch biopsies and peripheral blood were obtained from alopecia areata patients. PBMCs were isolated by density centrifugation and stained for CD3, CD4 and CD8, and CD4+ and CD8+ T cells were sorted on a FACSAria. CDR1 and CDR2, per the germline V gene (reference sequence), are GTSNPN and SVGIG. The CDR3 runs 15 amino acids, cysteine and phenylalanine included. Left in the record is the CDR3 DNA by itself, 45 bases read in frame from the first base. V loses 0 bases of germline sequence and J loses 0 bases, and the interval between the two ends is 9 bases. The receptor's source is a human donor with alopecia areata. Sequencing used CD4+ T cells sorted from blood. The chain couples TRBV30 to TRBJ2-1, with the identity of the D gene unclear. CDR3 protein: CAWSVPTSSYNEQFF. The DNA is TGTGCCTGGAGTGTACCTACCAGCTCCTACAATGAGCAGTTCTTC.